What follows are 17 T cell receptor beta chains derived from one specimen sequenced in a study of T cells in Graves' hyperthyroidism and ophthalmopathy (dated by TCRdb to between 2018 and 2021). Libraries were prepared through multiplex PCR. The instrument was an Illumina HiSeq 2000. The TCR beta CDR3 regions were amplified from the RNA transcripts. A first-round RT-PCR of the TCR CDR3 used the HTBI primer set with the Qiagen OneStep RT-PCR kit. The public sequencing data were trimmed at Q25 with fastp and processed into clonotypes with MiXCR by TCRdb, which kept only in-frame beta chains. Identical CDR3 proteins give one entry, which carries the most common genes and DNA. For this sample there are roughly 700,000 distinct CDR3 sequences; about 14% appear just once. 10% to 13% of the sample is in the top ten clones. Sequences were obtained from blood. These receptors were taken from a woman under 30 with Graves' hyperthyroidism.

This clonotype showed up just a few times. V gene TRBV5-8 combines with J gene TRBJ1-2; D is undetermined. Germline assignment: CDR1 SGHTS and CDR2 YDEGEE. The CDR3 sequence is 13 residues long. Trimming took off 4 bases at V and 3 bases at J, with 10 bases between the two ends. This chain's CDR3 is CASSPSTDYGYTF. In DNA, the CDR3 is TGTGCCAGCAGCCCTTCAACGGACTATGGCTACACCTTC.

This clonotype came up a few times. The chain has TRBV27 and TRBJ1-4; D gene unclear. The CDR3 is made up of 14 amino acids. V was shortened by 6 bases and J by 0 bases, with 8 bases between the two germline ends. The germline CDR1 and CDR2 sequences are MNHEY and SMNVEV (reference sequence). The CDR3 spells CASRDFATNEKLFF. For the CDR3, the DNA is TGTGCCAGCAGGGACTTCGCAACTAATGAAAAACTGTTTTTT.

CDR3 amino acids: CSGPHFREGQGANGPQHF. The CDR3 bases are TGCAGTGGCCCCCATTTTCGTGAGGGGCAGGGGGCGAATGGGCCCCAGCATTTT. This chain links TRBV20-1 with TRBJ1-5, with TRBD1 matching 8 bases. CDR1 and CDR2 from the germline V gene are DFQATT and SNEGSKA (reference sequence). V shed 7 bases and J 9 bases; nucleotides not matched to a gene: 26. The CDR3 is 18 residues long.

This clonotype was recorded at least ten times. The chain carries TRBV10-3 and TRBJ2-7; D gene ambiguous. The V gene's germline CDR1 is ENHRY and CDR2 SYGVKD. V dropped 3 bases and J dropped 2 bases, with 8 bases sitting between them. The CDR3 is 13 residues long. CDR3 DNA: TGTGCCATCAGTGATTACAGCGCCTACGAGCAGTACTTC. It yields the protein CAISDYSAYEQYF.

CDR3 loop: CASSPGTSGSRPYF. In DNA, the CDR3 is TGTGCCAGCAGTCCCGGTACTAGCGGGAGTAGACCGTATTTT. The V call is TRBV5-8, the J call TRBJ2-3; 11 bases are shared with TRBD2. V was pared by 5 bases and J by 14 bases, with 13 bases of the junction left unmatched. The CDR3 is made up of 14 amino acids. Germline V gene lookup returns CDR1 SGHTS and CDR2 YDEGEE.

This clonotype was detected a few times. The chain couples TRBV6-1 to TRBJ2-5; 7 bases are shared with TRBD2. Germline trimming cut 2 bases from V and 5 bases from J; bases unmatched to any gene: 8. This CDR3 region has 15 residues. Germline V gene data show CDR1 as MNHNS and CDR2 as SASEGT. The CDR3: CASSEPRGGQETQYF. The CDR3 DNA is TGTGCCAGCAGTGAACCCCGGGGAGGGCAGGAGACCCAGTACTTC.

This clonotype was recorded at least ten times. This chain connects TRBV24-1 to TRBJ2-1; 10 positions agree with TRBD2. The CDR3 totals 15 residues. Trimming took 6 bases from V and 8 from J; bases not matched to a gene: 9. Germline CDR1 reads KGHDR; CDR2 reads SFDVKD. This CDR3 reads CATSLASGSSHEQFF. In DNA form, the CDR3 reads TGTGCCACCAGTTTAGCTAGCGGGAGTTCTCATGAGCAGTTCTTC.

J is TRBJ1-3 and V is TRBV3-1; 9 bases agree with TRBD1. Trimming at V came to 5 bases and at J to 0 bases, leaving 8 bases not matched to a gene. Germline-derived CDR1 and CDR2 are LGHDT and YNNKEL (reference sequence). The CDR3 extends over 17 amino acids. The CDR3 nucleotides read TGTGCCAGCAGCAAATGGACAGGGGTGAGCTCTGGAAACACCATATATTTT. Translated, it gives CASSKWTGVSSGNTIYF.

This clonotype was recorded at least ten times. The CDR3 spells CASSRPSGRALSSYEQYF. CDR3 bases: TGTGCCAGCAGCCGTCCTAGCGGGAGGGCCTTAAGCTCCTACGAGCAGTACTTC. This chain joins TRBV7-2 and TRBJ2-7, with 12 bases aligning to TRBD2. This CDR3 spans 18 amino acids. Germline V gene sequence: CDR1 SGHTA, CDR2 FQGNSA. J was trimmed by 0 bases and V by 5 bases; bases with no gene match: 11.

This clonotype was detected only a few times. The rearrangement joins TRBV29-1 to TRBJ1-2; D ambiguous. This CDR3 is 10 amino acids long. V was cut by 0 bases and J by 8 bases, with 4 bases left in between. Germline CDR1 is SQVTM and CDR2 is ANQGSEA. CDR3 DNA: TGCAGCGTTGAAGAGTGGGGCTACACCTTC. It yields the protein CSVEEWGYTF.

Comment on this clonotype: A much larger clone lies one base from this, so it may be a read error. This CDR3 is missing its conserved last phenylalanine or tryptophan, likely due to a read error. The rearrangement joins TRBV5-1 to TRBJ2-7; 7 bases are a match to TRBD1. The germline CDR1 and CDR2 sequences are SGHRS and YFSETQ. V lost 7 bases to trimming and J lost 4 bases; unmatched junction nucleotides: 14. This CDR3 comprises 15 residues. The CDR3 DNA reads as TGCGCCAGCCGATTTACGGACAGGACCGGATACGAGCAGTACTTA. This codes for CASRFTDRTGYEQYL.

The chain is built from TRBV11-2 and TRBJ2-3; TRBD2 might be the D (5 bases). V dropped 6 bases and J dropped 6 bases, with 22 bases sitting between them. The germline CDR1 and CDR2 sequences are SGHAT and FQNNGV. This CDR3 region has 16 residues. The CDR3 DNA is TGTGCCAGCAGGCGATCAAGCGGAGTCCTTTCCGATACGCAGTATTTT. This sequence encodes CASRRSSGVLSDTQYF.

This rearrangement joins TRBV7-2 to TRBJ1-4, with D possibly being TRBD1 (5 bases). Trimming took 3 bases from V and 2 from J, leaving 7 bases between them. Germline CDR1 and CDR2: SGHTA and FQGNSA. The CDR3 is made up of 14 amino acids. CDR3 loop: CASSFGGTNEKLFF. The DNA for the CDR3 is TGTGCCAGCAGCTTCGGGGGGACTAATGAAAAACTGTTTTTT. The entire variable domain, with the rest obtained from reference TRBV7-2 and TRBJ1-4, is as follows: GAGVSQSPSNKVTEKGKDVELRCDPISGHTALYWYRQSLGQGLEFLIYFQGNSAPDKSGLPSDRFSAERTGGSVSTLTIQRTQQEDSAVYLCASSFGGTNEKLFFGSGTQLSVL.

In this sample, this clonotype turned up a few times. The chain combines TRBV5-1 with TRBJ2-1, with a possible D match to TRBD2 (5 bases). Germline CDR1 and CDR2: SGHRS and YFSETQ. With 5 bases removed from V and 4 bases from J, the gap between germline ends came to 16 bases. The CDR3 length is 15 residues. The CDR3 spells CASRPPGLSYNEQFF. The CDR3 DNA follows: TGCGCCAGCAGGCCGCCCGGACTCTCTTACAATGAGCAGTTCTTC.

This clonotype has a handful of counts. The rearrangement links TRBV3-1 to TRBJ1-6, with unresolved D. The CDR3 consists of 14 residues. The germline V gene has CDR1 LGHDT and CDR2 YNNKEL (reference sequence). Trimming shortened V by 1 base and J by 5 bases, and 6 bases separated the two germline ends. The CDR3 here is CASSQVGNNSPLHF. CDR3 sequence (DNA): TGTGCCAGCAGCCAAGTCGGAAATAATTCACCCCTCCACTTT.

This chain's CDR3 is CASCDSQGSGLFF. CDR3 nucleotides: TGTGCCAGCTGCGATTCACAGGGTTCTGGGCTGTTTTTT. This rearrangement joins TRBV6-1 to TRBJ2-2; D might be TRBD1 (6 bases). The CDR3 contains 13 residues. V lost 8 bases, J lost 13 bases, and 20 bases lay in between. The germline V gene encodes CDR1 MNHNS and CDR2 SASEGT.

This chain connects TRBV29-1 to TRBJ1-4; 11 nucleotides align to TRBD1. The ends lost 0 bases at V and 6 bases at J; junction bases unmatched: 3. There are 15 residues in the CDR3. The germline CDR1 and CDR2 sequences are SQVTM and ANQGSEA. This CDR3 is CSVEDPDRGHEKLFF. CDR3 bases: TGCAGCGTTGAAGATCCGGACAGGGGGCATGAAAAACTGTTTTTT.